Shown below are 21 T cell receptor beta chains from a single sample sequenced in a study of blood T cell repertoires in COVID-19. Generated by immunoSEQ multiplex PCR, the TCRdb table keeps only in-frame clones and is missing some. This sample has around 120,000 clones; roughly nine tenths occur once, and the top ten carry 32%. Sequences were obtained from peripheral blood. The receptors here all came from a woman older than 75 with acute or convalescent COVID-19.

V gene TRBV29-1 combines with J gene TRBJ1-1; D gene unclear. Germline V gives CDR1 SQVTM, CDR2 ANQGSEA. This CDR3 has 13 residues. Trimming shortened V by 1 base and J by 1 base, and 7 bases separated the two germline ends. CDR3 nucleotide sequence: TGCAGCGTTGAAGCAGGTTCGAACACTGAAGCTTTCTTT. This translates into CSVEAGSNTEAFF.

Note on this clone: This CDR3 is also generated by other DNA sequences in the sample. The V call is TRBV2, the J call TRBJ2-5, with TRBD1 identical over 9 bases. Germline-derived CDR1 and CDR2 are SNHLY and FYNNEI. Unmatched junction bases numbered 3, after V lost 6 bases and J lost 1 base. This CDR3 is built from 14 residues. CDR3 in amino acids: CASRRQGGQETQYF. CDR3 bases: TGTGCCAGCAGGCGACAGGGGGGCCAAGAGACCCAGTACTTC.

This clone was found a few times. V is TRBV11-2 and J is TRBJ1-1; TRBD1 agrees at 8 bases. The CDR3 sequence is 15 residues long. Germline values: CDR1 SGHAT, CDR2 FQNNGV. Losses at the gene ends were 4 bases for V and 1 base for J; bases not matched to a gene: 5. The chain's CDR3 is CASSSYRGRNTEAFF. In DNA form, the CDR3 reads TGTGCCAGCAGCTCGTACAGGGGGAGGAACACTGAAGCTTTCTTT.

The chain recombines TRBV4-1 with TRBJ2-7; D possibly corresponds to TRBD2 (6 bases). Germline V gene data show CDR1 as MGHRA and CDR2 as YSYEKL. CDR3 length: 15 amino acids. Trimming shortened V by 0 bases and J by 6 bases, and 15 bases separated the two germline ends. This CDR3 reads CASSQEGGLFGEQYF. DNA for the CDR3: TGCGCCAGCAGCCAAGAGGGGGGACTGTTTGGCGAGCAGTACTTC.

CDR3 sequence reads: CASSLVPDRDLNTEAFF. The CDR3 nucleotides are TGTGCCAGCAGCTTAGTACCCGACAGGGACCTGAACACTGAAGCTTTCTTT. This chain joins TRBV13 and TRBJ1-1; TRBD1 matches 7 bases. V was clipped by 1 base and J by 0 bases; unmatched bases: 8. CDR1 PRHDT and CDR2 FYEKMQ come from the germline V gene (reference sequence). The length of the CDR3 is 17 residues. Supplemented by reference TRBV13 and TRBJ1-1, the full variable domain reads AAGVIQSPRHLIKEKRETATLKCYPIPRHDTVYWYQQGPGQDPQFLISFYEKMQSDKGSIPDRFSAQQFSDYHSELNMSSLELGDSALYFCASSLVPDRDLNTEAFFGQGTRLTVV.

This rearrangement joins TRBV3-1 (or the pseudogene TRBV3-2) to TRBJ2-7, with TRBD2 matching 8 bases. With V trimmed by 4 bases and J by 3 bases, 14 bases remained unmatched. CDR1 and CDR2 (germline): LGHDT, YNNKEL (reference sequence). The CDR3 covers 17 residues. The CDR3 here is CASSLGGGSRFDYEQYF. CDR3 DNA: TGTGCCAGCAGCCTCGGGGGGGGCTCAAGGTTTGACTACGAGCAGTACTTC.

This chain links TRBV2 with TRBJ1-2, with D tentatively TRBD1 (6 bases). V was clipped by 4 bases and J by 13 bases, with 13 bases between them. The CDR3 runs to 11 residues. The V gene's germline CDR1 is SNHLY and CDR2 FYNNEI. CDR3 bases: TGTGCCAGCAGTGGGACAGCCCCGTCCACCTTC. This gives the protein CASSGTAPSTF.

This sequence joins TRBV27 and TRBJ1-6, with TRBD1 identical over 9 bases. CDR1 and CDR2 (germline): MNHEY, SMNVEV (reference sequence). The CDR3 extends over 14 amino acids. With 4 bases clipped from V and 7 bases from J, the junction kept 2 bases outside the gene matches. Here the CDR3 reads CASSSDRGNSPLHF. DNA of the CDR3: TGTGCCAGCAGTTCGGACAGGGGAAATTCACCCCTCCACTTT.

V usage is TRBV7-9 and J usage is TRBJ1-6; 10 bases fit TRBD1. The germline CDR1 and CDR2 sequences are SEHNR and FQNEAQ (reference sequence). This CDR3 spans 15 amino acids. Losses at the gene ends were 5 bases for V and 9 bases for J; bases not matched to a gene: 7. The DNA for the CDR3 is TGTGCCAGCAGCACGACAGGGGGCGGGGGTTCACCCCTCCACTTT. Residues: CASSTTGGGGSPLHF.

The CDR3 reads CASSRGLYNEQFF. The CDR3 nucleotides are TGTGCCAGCAGCCGTGGACTATACAATGAGCAGTTCTTC. J is TRBJ2-1 and V is TRBV7-9; D may be TRBD2 (6 bases). From germline, CDR1 is SEHNR and CDR2 FQNEAQ (reference sequence). With 5 bases removed from V and 4 bases from J, the gap between germline ends came to 9 bases. The CDR3 has 13 residues.

This rearrangement joins TRBV28 to TRBJ1-5; D is unresolved. The CDR3 consists of 15 residues. The germline V gene has CDR1 MDHEN and CDR2 SYDVKM. Trimming stripped 7 bases from V and 2 bases from J, with 15 bases between. CDR3 protein: CASIPANRGNQPQHF. The CDR3 DNA sequence: TGTGCCAGCATCCCCGCGAATCGGGGCAATCAGCCCCAGCATTTT.

The chain employs TRBV18 and TRBJ1-3; 8 positions agree with TRBD1. The V gene end was trimmed by 0 bases and the J gene end by 2 bases; junction bases not matched to a gene: 3. CDR3 length: 16 residues. Germline loops: CDR1 KGHSH, CDR2 LQKENI. CDR3 DNA sequence: TGTGCCAGCTCACCACCCTGGACAGGGACTGGAAACACCATATATTTT. The encoded protein is CASSPPWTGTGNTIYF.

The chain has TRBV11-2 and TRBJ2-5; 8 bases agree with TRBD2. The CDR3 has 16 amino acids. Per the germline V gene, CDR1 is SGHAT and CDR2 is FQNNGV. J gave up 5 bases and V 5 bases, and 13 bases lay outside the gene matches. In DNA form, the CDR3 reads TGTGCCAGCAGCCCTAATAGCGGGGCCAAGGGGGAGACCCAGTACTTC. Translation: CASSPNSGAKGETQYF.

The CDR3 DNA reads TGTGCCAGCAGCGTACTTGGACAGACTCTGAACACTGAAGCTTTCTTT. Translated, it gives CASSVLGQTLNTEAFF. The rearrangement uses TRBV9 and TRBJ1-1; TRBD1 might be the D (6 bases). The CDR3 extends over 16 amino acids. Trimming left V 1 base short and J 0 bases short, with 13 bases between. CDR1 is SGDLS and CDR2 is YYNGEE in the germline V gene.

In this sample, this clone turned up once. This CDR3 is CASSLPTANYGYTF. DNA of the CDR3: TGTGCCAGCAGCTTGCCAACAGCTAACTATGGCTACACCTTC. The chain has TRBV5-5 and TRBJ1-2; D gene unclear. There are 14 residues in the CDR3. Germline values: CDR1 SGHKS, CDR2 YYEKEE (reference sequence). The V and J ends lost 1 base and 0 bases respectively, with 7 bases between them.

On this clone itself: The junction differs from germline at one of its ends, possibly a read error. The V call is TRBV30, the J call TRBJ2-7, with TRBD1 identical over 8 bases. Looked up from germline, CDR1 is GTSNPN and CDR2 is SVGIG (reference sequence). The CDR3 is made up of 11 amino acids. The CDR3 DNA reads as TGTGCCTGGAGTGACCGGACAGGGTCTCACTTC. Translated, it gives CAWSDRTGSHF.

The chain has TRBV3-1 (or the pseudogene TRBV3-2) and TRBJ2-1, with D possibly TRBD1 on 6 matching bases. The CDR3 consists of 14 residues. The ends were cut back, 6 bases at V and 0 bases at J, with 9 bases in the middle. From germline, CDR1 is LGHDT and CDR2 YNNKEL (reference sequence). The CDR3 nucleotides read TGTGCCAGCAGGATAGGGGGCTCCTACAATGAGCAGTTCTTC. Amino acids: CASRIGGSYNEQFF.

The rearrangement links TRBV27 to TRBJ1-2; TRBD1 matches at 7 bases. The germline gives CDR1 MNHEY, CDR2 SMNVEV (reference sequence). This CDR3 has 12 residues. The V gene end was trimmed by 5 bases and the J gene end by 8 bases; junction bases not matched to a gene: 5. CDR3 sequence: CASSRDREGYTF. In DNA, the CDR3 is TGTGCCAGCAGTCGCGACAGGGAAGGCTACACCTTC.

V is TRBV4-1 and J is TRBJ2-1; D perhaps matches TRBD1 (6 bases). Germline CDR1 reads MGHRA; CDR2 reads YSYEKL. The CDR3 loop spans 17 amino acids. Between the trimmed V and J ends, which lost 2 bases and 10 bases, there was a span of 24 bases. This CDR3 is CASSQTLVRGPGGEQFF. The CDR3 coding sequence is TGCGCCAGCAGCCAAACCCTAGTCAGGGGCCCCGGTGGGGAGCAGTTCTTC.

The J gene is TRBJ1-6, the V gene TRBV2; no clear D gene. The V end lost 3 bases, the J end lost 11 bases, and 5 bases lay between the germline ends. Germline lookup yields CDR1 SNHLY and CDR2 FYNNEI. The CDR3 totals 11 residues. CDR3 loop: CASSERPPLHF. The CDR3 DNA reads TGTGCCAGCAGTGAGAGGCCACCCCTCCACTTT.

The rearrangement links TRBV10-3 to TRBJ2-5, with D perhaps matching TRBD1 (6 bases). Looked up from germline, CDR1 is ENHRY and CDR2 is SYGVKD. This CDR3 is built from 13 residues. V shed 8 bases and J shed 5 bases, with 15 bases lying between them. CDR3 sequence (DNA): TGTGCCATCTCCCCTGGGGGCGGTGAGACCCAGTACTTC. This codes for CAISPGGGETQYF.